This TCR beta chain stems from a study of blood T cell repertoires in COVID-19. In the source study's methods: Amplification of reference gene primers was used by the study to estimate nucleated cell counts. Assay used: immunoSEQ multiplex PCR; TCRdb lists only in-frame clones, some missing. Clone size and V and J calls were adopted from that table, with D and trimming inferred from the DNA. The data contain hundreds of thousands of clones, about nine tenths of them singletons. V dropped 6 bases and J dropped 3 bases, with 11 bases sitting between them. The CDR3 has 13 residues. Per the germline V gene, CDR1 is MGHDK and CDR2 is SYGVNS.

Sequenced: peripheral blood. The TCR was taken from a woman in her fifties or sixties with acute or convalescent COVID-19. The chain employs TRBV25-1 and TRBJ2-5, with D tentatively TRBD1 (6 bases). Here the CDR3 reads CASSSGTKETQYF. The CDR3, as DNA: TGTGCCAGCAGCTCCGGGACAAAAGAGACCCAGTACTTC. The full variable domain, completed using reference TRBV25-1 and TRBJ2-5, is EADIYQTPRYLVIGTGKKITLECSQTMGHDKMYWYQQDPGMELHLIHYSYGVNSTEKGDLSSESTVSRIRTEHFPLTLESARPSHTSQYLCASSSGTKETQYFGPGTRLLVL.